The present entry profiles one TCR beta chain with its context. The data were taken from a study of T cell changes during pregnancy in multiple sclerosis. TCRdb keeps only in-frame clones here, not all; method: immunoSEQ multiplex PCR. In the table there are some 100,000 clones, approximately 94% of which are singletons. Germline CDR1 reads SQVTM; CDR2 reads ANQGSEA. The CDR3 consists of 14 residues. With V trimmed by 1 base and J by 5 bases, 4 bases remained unmatched. Source: peripheral blood, taken before pregnancy. The sequence was collected from a female donor with multiple sclerosis, enrolled in a pregnancy study. The rearrangement joins TRBV29-1 to TRBJ2-5, with TRBD1 matching 10 bases. The CDR3, as DNA: TGCAGCGTTGAAGGGACAGGGGGTGGGGAGACCCAGTACTTC. Translation gives CSVEGTGGGETQYF.